These 12 T cell receptor beta chains came from one sample sequenced in a study of CD8 T cells in Susac syndrome. RNA in amounts of 0.5 to 1 ug was reverse transcribed with random hexamers. TCRdb processed the immunoSEQ multiplex PCR reads anew with MiXCR; each CDR3 protein has one entry. The sample has roughly 89,000 distinct CDR3 sequences, roughly 95% seen once; the top ten hold about 0.65%. The sequenced sample consisted of CD8+ T cells from PBMCs. The receptors were gathered from a human donor with Susac syndrome.

The count of this clonotype is one. The chain employs TRBV7-9 and TRBJ1-1, with 7 bases matching TRBD1. V lost 3 bases and J lost 1; bases outside the gene matches: 2. Germline V gene lookup returns CDR1 SEHNR and CDR2 FQNEAQ (reference sequence). The CDR3 sequence is 14 residues long. Here the CDR3 DNA reads TGTGCCAGCAGCTTGACAGGGAAGAACACTGAAGCTTTCTTT. It yields the protein CASSLTGKNTEAFF.

In this sample, this clonotype turned up once. The gene calls are TRBV30 and TRBJ1-1; D gene uncertain. In germline, CDR1 is GTSNPN, CDR2 SVGIG (reference sequence). V was pared by 4 bases and J by 1 base, with 19 bases between. The CDR3 consists of 16 residues. The CDR3 loop is CAWTLDGEARNTEAFF. The CDR3 coding sequence is TGTGCCTGGACTCTCGACGGTGAAGCCCGGAACACTGAAGCTTTCTTT.

The rearrangement links TRBV13 to TRBJ2-7; 9 positions agree with TRBD1. This CDR3 region has 16 residues. Germline V gene lookup returns CDR1 PRHDT and CDR2 FYEKMQ (reference sequence). V shed 5 bases, J shed 3 bases, and the junction held 11 bases outside the gene matches. The CDR3: CASSPVSGTGIYEQYF. CDR3 DNA sequence: TGTGCCAGCAGCCCCGTCTCCGGGACAGGGATCTACGAGCAGTACTTC.

The chain joins TRBV9 to TRBJ2-1; D gene uncertain. CDR1 and CDR2 (germline): SGDLS, YYNGEE. The CDR3 runs to 12 residues. Trimming pared 0 bases from V and 8 bases from J, leaving 6 bases between. DNA for the CDR3: TGTGCCAGCAGCGTAGAACCGCATGAGCAGTTCTTC. It translates to CASSVEPHEQFF.

This chain links TRBV20-1 with TRBJ2-3; D unresolved. V lost 7 bases and J 0 bases, leaving 11 bases between the germline ends. The V gene's germline CDR1 is DFQATT and CDR2 SNEGSKA (reference sequence). The CDR3 spans 13 residues. CDR3 in amino acids: CSERLPSTDTQYF. The CDR3 DNA is TGCAGTGAACGGCTGCCTAGCACAGATACGCAGTATTTT.

This chain connects TRBV12-3 or TRBV12-4 to TRBJ1-5, with D unclear. The V end was cut by 3 bases, the J end by 7 bases, with 7 bases between. There are 12 residues in the CDR3. The CDR3 DNA sequence: TGTGCCAGCAGTTTCCCCCGGCAGCCCCAGCATTTT. Its protein product is CASSFPRQPQHF.

J is TRBJ1-3 and V is TRBV28, with D maybe TRBD1 (5 bases). The CDR3 totals 13 residues. The V end lost 2 bases, the J end lost 5 bases, and 7 bases lay between the germline ends. The germline CDR1 and CDR2 sequences are MDHEN and SYDVKM. The CDR3 sequence is CASSLDSRNTIYF. DNA for the CDR3: TGTGCCAGCAGTTTAGACAGCAGAAACACCATATATTTT.

This chain links TRBV7-3 with TRBJ1-2; no firm D call. The V and J ends lost 2 bases and 8 bases respectively, with 18 bases between them. CDR1 and CDR2 (germline): SGHTA, FQGTGA. The CDR3 is made up of 15 amino acids. Here the CDR3 reads CASSLSRQARSGYTF. The CDR3 nucleotides read TGTGCCAGCAGCTTATCTCGGCAGGCAAGGAGCGGCTACACCTTC.

The rearrangement uses TRBV27 and TRBJ1-2, with D possibly matching TRBD1 (5 bases). There are 15 residues in the CDR3. Trimming removed 5 bases from V and 8 bases from J, with 21 bases in between. Germline CDR1 is MNHEY and CDR2 is SMNVEV (reference sequence). CDR3 in DNA: TGTGCCAGCAGTCTAGTAAAGGACGGGAGGGGCGGCTACACCTTC. Its translation: CASSLVKDGRGGYTF.

This chain joins TRBV19 and TRBJ1-2; no firm D call. The CDR3 loop spans 12 amino acids. The germline V and J ends were trimmed by 1 base and 8 bases, with 8 bases remaining between them. Germline V gene lookup returns CDR1 LNHDA and CDR2 SQIVND (reference sequence). CDR3 sequence (DNA): TGTGCCAGTAGTATAGCTCTGGGAGGCTACACCTTC. It specifies CASSIALGGYTF.

The rearrangement joins TRBV12-5 to TRBJ1-1; D not resolved. V was clipped by 7 bases and J by 1 base, with 7 bases between them. Germline CDR1 reads LGHNT; CDR2 reads FRNRAP. This CDR3 region has 12 residues. The CDR3 nucleotides are TGTGCTAGTGTCTCGGGGAACACTGAAGCTTTCTTT. Its protein is CASVSGNTEAFF.

The V call is TRBV27, the J call TRBJ1-1; the match to TRBD1 covers 11 bases. Losses at the gene ends were 2 bases for V and 6 bases for J; bases not matched to a gene: 11. CDR3 length: 17 amino acids. Germline CDR1 MNHEY, CDR2 SMNVEV (reference sequence). CDR3 DNA sequence: TGTGCCAGCAGTTTAATTGGACGGGACAGGGGGTGGGCTGAAGCTTTCTTT. Its protein is CASSLIGRDRGWAEAFF.